This T cell receptor (beta chain) was observed in a study of identical twins. TCRdb reprocessed the 5' RACE reads with MiXCR, giving one entry per CDR3 protein. This table holds around 670,000 distinct CDR3 sequences, 5.5% to 7.5% found once. This CDR3 has 14 residues. The V and J ends lost 6 bases and 2 bases respectively, with 14 bases between them. Germline V gives CDR1 SGDLS, CDR2 YYNGEE. The V and J genes are TRBV9 and TRBJ2-5; possibly TRBD2 for D (5 bases). The TCR originated in a man in his late teens or twenties in good health. Sequenced: naive T cells sorted from blood. CDR3 residues: CASNLYEGQETQYF. The CDR3 nucleotides read TGTGCCAGCAACCTCTATGAGGGTCAAGAGACCCAGTACTTC.